This note documents a single T cell receptor beta chain sequence. Germline V gene lookup returns CDR1 ENHRY and CDR2 SYGVKD. The CDR3 extends over 17 amino acids. Trimming pared 0 bases from V and 3 bases from J, leaving 15 bases between. The data stem from a study of blood T cell repertoires in COVID-19. Study-level background: The samples span acute and convalescent COVID-19 from the United States, Italy and Spain. Sample material is recorded as cDNA or gDNA derived from T cells, B-cell-depleted T cells, or PBMCs.

The authors' processing: Estimation of nucleated cell counts relied on the amplification of reference gene primers. The protocol was immunoSEQ multiplex PCR, while the TCRdb copy is restricted to in-frame clones and leaves out a portion. V, J and clone size are those of that table, while D and trimming were read from the DNA. The sample has fewer than 200,000 clones; about 89% are singletons. This TCR was sampled from a man between 18 and 35 years old who had recovered from COVID-19. This rearrangement joins TRBV10-3 to TRBJ2-1, with D possibly matching TRBD2 (6 bases). What was sequenced was peripheral blood. The DNA for the CDR3 is TGTGCCATCAGTGAGTCGGCTAGCGTCGACTTCTACAATGAGCAGTTCTTC. This codes for CAISESASVDFYNEQFF.